This T cell receptor (beta chain) was sequenced during a study of beta chain features in type 1 diabetes. Study background: The study examined some 110,000,000 sorted cells across all samples.

Points on this clone: What it binds is unknown.

General study findings and limits: Type 1 diabetes patients showed a moderate but significant shortening of TCRB CDR3s in all four CD4+ subsets.

The study reverse transcribed the entire isolated RNA, so it sequenced expressed TCRB transcripts. Measured with immunoSEQ multiplex PCR; TCRdb has only the in-frame clones, and not every one. The table includes about 340,000 clones, roughly 13% detected once. Donors underwent one heparinised blood draw, around 100 mL on average. The CDR3 runs to 15 residues. CDR1 LGHNA and CDR2 YSLEER come from the germline V gene. V was pared by 0 bases and J by 9 bases, with 4 bases of the junction left unmatched. The TCR comes from a woman between 18 and 30 years old with type 1 diabetes. The sample comprised naive CD4+ T cells from blood. This rearrangement joins TRBV4-3 to TRBJ2-1, with TRBD2 identical over 11 bases. The CDR3 DNA sequence: TGCGCCAGCAGCCAAGATAGCGGGAGGGCCGGTGAGCAGTTCTTC. Translated: CASSQDSGRAGEQFF.